This paragraph reports one T cell receptor beta chain. This clonotype appeared many times. What antigen it recognizes has not been identified. The sample holds no much larger clone one base away, and base qualities are not on file. This sample is part of a study of T-cell reconstitution after alpha-beta-depleted transplantation in children (dated by TCRdb to about 2016). Regarding the study in general: Using TCR repertoire profiling, the study quantitatively followed how T-cell immune reconstitution unfolded in children after TCRalphabeta/CD19-depleted allogeneic hematopoietic cell transplantation. Overall study outcomes, separate from this receptor: In some patients, the high TCRbeta diversity seen at day 60 was put down to recipient T cells and intrathymic progenitors that had survived conditioning. The frequencies of hyperexpanded clones fell over the following months, and after one year, T-cell counts and TCRbeta diversity were mostly attributed to newly produced T cells. The apparently early recovery of alphabetaT-cell counts about two months after transplant reportedly depended on only several hundred rapidly expanded clones that came from non-depleted graft cells.

The sample's treatment or condition label, in plain terms: allogeneic hematopoietic cell transplantation with graft depleted of TCRalphabeta T cells and CD19 B cells. The transplant recipients were children given TCRalphabeta/CD19-depleted allogeneic hematopoietic cell grafts. The CDR3 spans 13 residues, from the cysteine through the phenylalanine. The retained sequence is limited to the CDR3, 39 bases, with the frame set at the first base. The germline V gene sets CDR1 to SQVTM and CDR2 to ANQGSEA. Deletion took 8 bases off V and 6 bases off J, with a span of 17 bases between the germline ends. Library preparation employed PCR. Instrument used: Illumina HiSeq 2500. To normalize quantification of the TCRbeta repertoire, the TCR libraries were built with molecular barcoding that relied on unique molecular identifiers. TCRdb reprocessing: public reads trimmed at Q25 with fastp, clones called with MiXCR, in-frame beta chains kept. One record per CDR3 amino acid sequence lists the most common genes and DNA. For this sample there are roughly 500,000 distinct CDR3 sequences; approximately 10% appear just once. In total, the top ten clones hold 2% of the sample.

The sequenced sample was PBMCs, obtained before TCRalphabeta/CD19-depleted stem cell transplant. The chain joins TRBV29-1 to TRBJ2-1, and perhaps TRBD2 as D gene, on 6 matching bases. This receptor was taken from a child aged 2 to 9 with inherited bone marrow failure, due to receive a stem cell transplant. The CDR3 is CSLTSGAINEQFF. At the DNA level, the sequence is TGCAGCCTGACGTCGGGAGCGATCAATGAGCAGTTCTTC.